This T cell receptor (beta chain) originates from a study of blood T cell repertoires in COVID-19. Study as a whole: Material from acute and convalescent COVID-19 was sourced from the United States, Italy and Spain.

Original data processing: Counts of nucleated cells, estimated from reference gene primer amplification, were obtained. The repertoire was sequenced with immunoSEQ multiplex PCR; TCRdb's copy has only in-frame clones and lacks some. V and J calls and clone size follow that table, whereas D and trimming were derived from the DNA. Among 150,000 to 200,000 clones listed, approximately 82% were seen once. The CDR3 is 15 amino acids. Trimming removed 5 bases from V and 2 bases from J, with 15 bases in between. Germline V gene data show CDR1 as SEHNR and CDR2 as FQNEAQ (reference sequence). The sequence came from a woman aged 70-85 years who had recovered from COVID-19. V is TRBV7-9 and J is TRBJ1-2; D gene ambiguous. Sequencing was performed on peripheral blood. CDR3 nucleotides: TGTGCCAGCAGCCCCCTAGTCACCCCAAACTATGGCTACACCTTC. Translating gives CASSPLVTPNYGYTF.